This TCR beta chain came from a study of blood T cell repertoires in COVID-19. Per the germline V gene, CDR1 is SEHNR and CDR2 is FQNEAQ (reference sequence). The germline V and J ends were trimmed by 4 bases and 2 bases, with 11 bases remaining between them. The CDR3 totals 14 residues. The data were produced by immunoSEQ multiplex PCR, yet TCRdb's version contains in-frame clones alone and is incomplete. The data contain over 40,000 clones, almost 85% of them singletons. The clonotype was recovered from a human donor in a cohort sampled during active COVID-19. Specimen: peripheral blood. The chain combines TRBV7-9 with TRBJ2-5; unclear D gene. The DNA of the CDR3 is TGTGCCAGCAGCTCAGAGACTCGACAAGAGACCCAGTACTTC. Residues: CASSSETRQETQYF.